The 17 T cell receptor beta chains below all came from one sample that was sequenced in a study of regulatory T cells in long-lasting Graves disease. Relying on iRepertoire HTBI primers and Arm-PCR of CDR3 regions, the team built TCR beta libraries. TCRdb reprocessed the multiplex PCR reads with MiXCR, giving one entry per CDR3 protein. The table has 550,000 to 650,000 distinct CDR3 sequences, about 16% seen once. Time point in this sample: newly diagnosed GD, antithyroid drugs for less than 3 months. Scientists built the TCR library using RNA that was extracted from PBMCs. The same sample was also studied in work on T cells in Graves' hyperthyroidism and ophthalmopathy.

Here the sequenced sample was peripheral blood mononuclear cells (PBMCs), taken at new diagnosis, from a patient treated with antithyroid drugs. The receptor source for this set is a man between 18 and 29 years old with Graves disease.

This clonotype has a handful of counts. The chain couples TRBV12-5 to TRBJ2-3, with 16 bases fitting TRBD2. This CDR3 has 17 amino acids. CDR1 is LGHNT, CDR2 FRNRAP, per germline. V shed 6 bases, J shed 3 bases, and the junction held 6 bases outside the gene matches. The CDR3 protein is CASGKGLAGGETDTQYF. CDR3 in DNA: TGTGCTAGTGGAAAGGGACTAGCGGGAGGGGAAACAGATACGCAGTATTTT.

The table lists this clonotype with many counts. The chain couples TRBV14 to TRBJ2-2; D is uncertain. Trimming removed 0 bases from V and 7 bases from J, with 9 bases in between. The CDR3 is 14 residues long. Germline loops: CDR1 SGHDN, CDR2 FVKESK. CDR3 DNA sequence: TGTGCCAGCAGCCAAGATTGGGGTGACGGGGAGCTGTTTTTT. Protein product: CASSQDWGDGELFF.

The chain combines TRBV19 with TRBJ2-7, with 8 bases that match TRBD1. The CDR3 consists of 15 residues. After removal of 4 bases from V and 7 bases from J, the junction contained 12 bases not matched to a gene. The V gene's germline CDR1 is LNHDA and CDR2 SQIVND (reference sequence). CDR3 protein: CASSTGQGARREQYF. CDR3 DNA: TGTGCCAGTAGTACGGGTCAGGGGGCTCGGCGGGAGCAGTACTTC. Using reference TRBV19 and TRBJ2-7 for the parts outside the CDR3, the full variable domain is DGGITQSPKYLFRKEGQNVTLSCEQNLNHDAMYWYRQDPGQGLRLIYYSQIVNDFQKGDIAEGYSVSREKKESFPLTVTSAQKNPTAFYLCASSTGQGARREQYFGPGTRLTVT.

V gene TRBV19 combines with J gene TRBJ1-1; 7 bases are a match to TRBD1. CDR1 and CDR2 (germline): LNHDA, SQIVND (reference sequence). The junction had 6 bases not matched to a gene; V was cut back by 6 bases and J by 2 bases. The CDR3 loop spans 14 amino acids. CDR3 bases: TGTGCCAGTAGCCGGGGACAGTATAACACTGAAGCTTTCTTT. Protein: CASSRGQYNTEAFF.

This clonotype occurred many times. This chain connects TRBV15 to TRBJ1-5; D possibly corresponds to TRBD1 (6 bases). V was pared by 1 base and J by 0 bases, with 10 bases between. The CDR3 is 16 amino acids. Germline V gene data show CDR1 as LNHNV and CDR2 as YYDKDF (reference sequence). The CDR3 bases are TGTGCCACCAGCAGAGCCATGGACAGTAGCAATCAGCCCCAGCATTTT. Translating it yields CATSRAMDSSNQPQHF.

The gene calls are TRBV5-1 and TRBJ2-1; D might be TRBD1 (7 bases). V dropped 4 bases and J dropped 6 bases, with 14 bases sitting between them. Looked up from germline, CDR1 is SGHRS and CDR2 is YFSETQ. The CDR3 is 14 residues long. The CDR3 DNA follows: TGCGCCAGCAGCCTGGGGGGACAGATCAATGAGCAGTTCTTC. Translating gives CASSLGGQINEQFF.

The table lists this clonotype with a few counts. The chain uses TRBV20-1 and TRBJ2-7; D gene ambiguous. CDR1 DFQATT and CDR2 SNEGSKA come from the germline V gene (reference sequence). This CDR3 comprises 14 residues. V was clipped by 7 bases and J by 5 bases, with 21 bases between them. The CDR3 spells CSVTRLGPLNEQYF. For the CDR3, the DNA is TGCAGTGTTACCCGCCTGGGCCCTCTAAACGAGCAGTACTTC.

This clonotype was counted ten times or more. The V and J genes are TRBV6-5 and TRBJ2-5; no firm D call. The CDR3 consists of 13 residues. Looked up from germline, CDR1 is MNHEY and CDR2 is SVGAGI. Trimming stripped 2 bases from V and 1 base from J, with 5 bases between. The CDR3 here is CASSYAAQETQYF. CDR3 DNA: TGTGCCAGCAGTTACGCGGCCCAAGAGACCCAGTACTTC.

V gene TRBV7-3 combines with J gene TRBJ2-3; D is undetermined. Germline lookup yields CDR1 SGHTA and CDR2 FQGTGA. With 1 base removed from V and 0 bases from J, the gap between germline ends came to 8 bases. The CDR3 is 15 amino acids. In nucleotides, the CDR3 is TGTGCCAGCAGCTTAAGTATGGGGAGCACAGATACGCAGTATTTT. Protein sequence: CASSLSMGSTDTQYF.

The chain has TRBV3-1 and TRBJ2-1; 7 bases align to TRBD1. TRBJ2-5 explains the end of the DNA better; the J call may be wrong. The CDR3 spans 13 residues. In germline, CDR1 is LGHDT, CDR2 YNNKEL (reference sequence). CDR3 sequence reads: CASSQRGLETQYF. The CDR3 DNA reads as TGTGCCAGCAGCCAGAGGGGGCTGGAGACCCAGTACTTC.

This clonotype appeared a few times. The gene calls are TRBV11-3 and TRBJ2-1; 9 bases line up with TRBD2. CDR1 SGHNT and CDR2 YENEEA come from the germline V gene. With V trimmed by 5 bases and J by 0 bases, 14 bases remained unmatched. The CDR3 runs to 19 residues. CDR3 DNA sequence: TGTGCCAGCAGCAGGGGGACCGGTAGCGGGGGAGGCTCCTACAATGAGCAGTTCTTC. Protein product: CASSRGTGSGGGSYNEQFF.

This clonotype was picked up many times. The gene calls are TRBV5-8 and TRBJ2-7; 9 bases align to TRBD2. Germline V gene data show CDR1 as SGHTS and CDR2 as YDEGEE. The V and J ends lost 1 base and 3 bases, in that order; junction bases with no gene match: 2. The CDR3 is made up of 14 amino acids. The CDR3 protein is CASSLPSGNYEQYF. The DNA for the CDR3 is TGTGCCAGCAGCTTGCCTAGCGGGAACTACGAGCAGTACTTC. The complete variable domain, with remaining parts taken from reference TRBV5-8 and TRBJ2-7, reads EAGVTQSPTHLIKTRGQQATLRCSPISGHTSVYWYQQALGLGLQFLLWYDEGEERNRGNFPPRFSGRQFPNYSSELNVNALELEDSALYLCASSLPSGNYEQYFGPGTRLTVT.

This clonotype occurred many times. V and J are TRBV5-1 and TRBJ2-3; 12 bases are shared with TRBD2. The CDR3 loop spans 16 amino acids. Germline V gives CDR1 SGHRS, CDR2 YFSETQ. V lost 4 bases, J lost 4 bases, and 7 bases stayed unmatched. CDR3 sequence reads: CASSLGTSGFSDTQYF. In DNA, the CDR3 is TGCGCCAGCAGCCTGGGGACTAGCGGGTTCTCAGATACGCAGTATTTT.

This clonotype appeared a few times. The rearrangement links TRBV29-1 to TRBJ1-1, with D uncertain. The germline V and J ends were trimmed by 1 base and 4 bases, with 13 bases remaining between them. CDR3 size: 14 residues. Germline lookup yields CDR1 SQVTM and CDR2 ANQGSEA. As DNA, the CDR3 is TGCAGCGTTGAAGCACGACGGGCAGGCACTGAAGCTTTCTTT. Translation: CSVEARRAGTEAFF.

This clonotype was observed a few times. This rearrangement joins TRBV27 to TRBJ1-2; perhaps TRBD1 as D (6 bases). Per germline, CDR1 MNHEY and CDR2 SMNVEV (reference sequence). V was trimmed by 3 bases and J by 4 bases, leaving 12 bases between them. This CDR3 comprises 14 residues. The CDR3 is CASSFSDRGYGYTF. CDR3 nucleotides: TGTGCCAGCAGTTTCTCGGACAGAGGCTATGGCTACACCTTC.

As concerns this clonotype: A single base separates this from a much larger clone, so it may be a read error. The CDR3 spells CASSYGASFTYEQYF. In nucleotides, the CDR3 is TGTGCCAGCAGTTACGGGGCTTCCTTCACCTACGAGCAGTACTTC. This rearrangement joins TRBV6-2 or TRBV6-3 to TRBJ2-7, with D maybe TRBD1 (5 bases). This CDR3 comprises 15 residues. Trimming took 2 bases from V and 2 from J, leaving 13 bases between them. Germline CDR1 reads MNHEY; CDR2 reads SVGEGT.

At least ten counts were recorded for this clonotype. The chain uses TRBV20-1 and TRBJ1-2, with D possibly TRBD1 on 5 matching bases. Trimming left V 6 bases short and J 1 base short, with 12 bases between. Germline CDR1 DFQATT, CDR2 SNEGSKA (reference sequence). The CDR3 is 13 amino acids. The CDR3 coding sequence is TGCAGTGCGCGGGACGTACATAACTATGGCTACACCTTC. It yields the protein CSARDVHNYGYTF.